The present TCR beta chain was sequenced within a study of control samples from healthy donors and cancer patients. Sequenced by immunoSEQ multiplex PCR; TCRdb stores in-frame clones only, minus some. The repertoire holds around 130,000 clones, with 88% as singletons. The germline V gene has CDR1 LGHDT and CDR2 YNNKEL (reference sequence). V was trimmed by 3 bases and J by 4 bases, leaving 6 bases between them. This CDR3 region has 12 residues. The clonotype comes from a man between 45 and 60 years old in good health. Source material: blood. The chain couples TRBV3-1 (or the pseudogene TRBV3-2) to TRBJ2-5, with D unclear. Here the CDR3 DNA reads TGTGCCAGCAGCCATAGACGAGAGACCCAGTACTTC. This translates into CASSHRRETQYF.